A single sample is the source of the 24 T cell receptor beta chains below, sequenced in a study of blood T cells in healthy people across ages. Through a sample-barcoded 5' primer and a J-beta primer mix, a second PCR was run for roughly 6 to 12 cycles. Each CDR3 protein gets one entry after TCRdb re-called the 5' RACE reads with MiXCR. Of about 1.1 million distinct CDR3 sequences listed, around two fifths are singletons. The sequenced sample was blood. Receptors originate from a man between 18 and 35 years old in good health.

A remark on this clonotype: An end of the junction differs from the germline gene, which may be a read error. This chain joins TRBV20-1 and TRBJ2-1, with 13 bases lining up with TRBD2. This CDR3 is 21 amino acids long. CDR1 is DFQATT, CDR2 SNEGSKA, per germline (reference sequence). The CDR3 DNA is TGCAGTGCTAGAGGTGTAGGACTAGCGGGGGAAGTCAAAGGCTCCTACAACGAGCAGTTCTTC. This encodes CSARGVGLAGEVKGSYNEQFF.

This clonotype came up a few times. This CDR3 is CASSPRDMLNQPQHF. The CDR3 bases are TGCGCCAGCAGCCCTCGGGACATGCTTAATCAGCCCCAGCATTTT. The chain employs TRBV4-1 and TRBJ1-5; possibly TRBD1 for D (6 bases). CDR3 length: 15 residues. Trimming pared 4 bases from V and 4 bases from J, leaving 14 bases between. CDR1 and CDR2 from the germline V gene are MGHRA and YSYEKL.

This clonotype was detected only a few times. J is TRBJ1-5 and V is TRBV4-3; D possibly corresponds to TRBD1 (5 bases). This CDR3 region has 16 residues. Between the trimmed V and J ends, which lost 0 bases and 9 bases, there was a span of 18 bases. Germline V gives CDR1 LGHNA, CDR2 YSLEER. CDR3 sequence: CASSQEIQRWDSPQHF. CDR3 bases: TGCGCCAGCAGCCAAGAAATACAGCGGTGGGACTCGCCCCAGCATTTT.

This chain joins TRBV7-6 and TRBJ1-5, with 8 nucleotides matching TRBD1. Germline-derived CDR1 and CDR2 are SGHVS and FNYEAQ. After removal of 4 bases from V and 1 base from J, the junction contained 9 bases not matched to a gene. The CDR3 contains 17 residues. The CDR3 loop reads CASSSGQGLMSNQPQHF. CDR3 sequence (DNA): TGTGCCAGCAGCTCTGGACAGGGACTAATGAGCAATCAGCCCCAGCATTTT. The variable domain in full, completed from reference TRBV7-6 and TRBJ1-5, reads GAGVSQSPRYKVTKRGQDVALRCDPISGHVSLYWYRQALGQGPEFLTYFNYEAQQDKSGLPNDRFSAERPEGSISTLTIQRTEQRDSAMYRCASSSGQGLMSNQPQHFGDGTRLSIL.

The V call is TRBV20-1, the J call TRBJ2-3; D is perhaps TRBD2 (5 bases). V was shortened by 6 bases and J by 0 bases, with 16 bases between the two germline ends. This CDR3 comprises 15 residues. The germline V gene has CDR1 DFQATT and CDR2 SNEGSKA (reference sequence). CDR3 bases: TGCAGTGCCCGCAACGGGGAGAGAAGCACAGATACGCAGTATTTT. It encodes CSARNGERSTDTQYF.

V and J are TRBV27 and TRBJ2-2; D unclear. Per the germline V gene, CDR1 is MNHEY and CDR2 is SMNVEV (reference sequence). V lost 0 bases, J lost 0 bases, and 17 bases lay in between. The CDR3 extends over 19 amino acids. The CDR3 DNA sequence: TGTGCCAGCAGTTTATCTCCCGGGTCCCCTCATACGAACACCGGGGAGCTGTTTTTT. It codes for CASSLSPGSPHTNTGELFF.

V is TRBV28 and J is TRBJ1-1; TRBD1 agrees at 7 bases. J was trimmed by 1 base and V by 6 bases; bases with no gene match: 5. Germline CDR1 is MDHEN and CDR2 is SYDVKM. The CDR3 is made up of 14 amino acids. The CDR3 is CASRLAGGNTEAFF. For the CDR3, the DNA is TGTGCCAGCAGGTTAGCAGGGGGGAACACTGAAGCTTTCTTT.

With respect to this clonotype: A much larger clone differs by one base, so this may be a read error. The chain employs TRBV6-5 and TRBJ2-2; D uncertain. Germline lookup yields CDR1 MNHEY and CDR2 SVGAGI. V gave up 0 bases and J gave up 5 bases, with 4 bases separating them. This CDR3 has 13 amino acids. This CDR3 is CASSYSETGELFF. CDR3 DNA: TGTGCCAGCAGTTACTCGGAAACCGGGGAGCTGTTTTTT.

This clonotype occurred a few times. The chain uses TRBV7-9 and TRBJ2-7; 8 bases fit TRBD1. This CDR3 is built from 16 residues. Looked up from germline, CDR1 is SEHNR and CDR2 is FQNEAQ (reference sequence). Trimming removed 5 bases from V and 6 bases from J; junction bases left unmatched: 15. CDR3 residues: CASSPSPFTGGVEQYF. The CDR3 DNA is TGTGCCAGCAGCCCCAGTCCGTTTACAGGGGGTGTCGAGCAGTACTTC.

This clonotype came up once. The chain has TRBV9 and TRBJ1-1; 7 bases line up with TRBD1. V gave up 3 bases and J gave up 0 bases; unmatched junction bases: 8. This CDR3 spans 16 amino acids. The germline CDR1 and CDR2 sequences are SGDLS and YYNGEE. The CDR3 reads CASSAPPGQLNTEAFF. The CDR3, as DNA: TGTGCCAGCAGCGCACCCCCGGGACAGTTGAACACTGAAGCTTTCTTT.

For the CDR3, the DNA is TGTGCCAGCAGCCAAGGAGGGCTCCTAGCGGGGGCCCCCTCCCCCAATGAGCAGTACTTC. Its translation is CASSQGGLLAGAPSPNEQYF. The chain joins TRBV4-2 to TRBJ2-7, with 10 bases lining up with TRBD2. The CDR3 extends over 20 amino acids. Germline values: CDR1 LGHNA, CDR2 YNFKEQ. After removal of 1 base from V and 7 bases from J, the junction contained 22 bases not matched to a gene.

The V gene is TRBV20-1, the J gene TRBJ1-6; D might be TRBD1 (5 bases). V was shortened by 3 bases and J by 9 bases, with 18 bases between the two germline ends. This CDR3 is 15 amino acids long. CDR1 is DFQATT, CDR2 SNEGSKA, per germline (reference sequence). CDR3: CSARPGLGRGSPLHF. In nucleotides, the CDR3 is TGCAGTGCTAGGCCGGGACTGGGGAGGGGTTCACCCCTCCACTTT.

About this clonotype itself: A much larger clonotype is one base distant, so this may be a read error. Here the CDR3 reads CASTEYNEQFF. DNA of the CDR3: TGTGCCAGCACAGAGTACAATGAGCAGTTCTTC. This chain joins TRBV27 and TRBJ2-1; D uncertain. Germline V gives CDR1 MNHEY, CDR2 SMNVEV (reference sequence). The ends were cut back, 7 bases at V and 4 bases at J, with 5 bases in the middle. CDR3 length: 11 residues.

This clonotype occurred a few times. The rearrangement uses TRBV7-6 and TRBJ2-5, with D uncertain. Germline V gives CDR1 SGHVS, CDR2 FNYEAQ. Trimming took off 0 bases at V and 5 bases at J, with 4 bases between the two ends. CDR3 length equals 12 residues. CDR3 loop: CASSLAWETQYF. The CDR3 bases are TGTGCCAGCAGCTTAGCGTGGGAGACCCAGTACTTC.

The rearrangement links TRBV5-6 to TRBJ1-4; D perhaps matches TRBD1 (5 bases). Germline loops: CDR1 SGHDT, CDR2 YYEEEE. CDR3 size: 17 residues. Trimming left V 6 bases short and J 0 bases short, with 18 bases between. The CDR3 here is CASTRALDKSTNEKLFF. The CDR3 region has the DNA TGTGCCAGCACTCGGGCCCTGGACAAATCAACTAATGAAAAACTGTTTTTT.

This clonotype was seen a handful of times. The chain has TRBV7-2 and TRBJ1-2; no definite D call. Per germline, CDR1 SGHTA and CDR2 FQGNSA. V dropped 2 bases and J dropped 5 bases, with 6 bases sitting between them. The CDR3 is made up of 12 amino acids. The DNA of the CDR3 is TGTGCCAGCAGCTTACAGCAGTATGGCTACACCTTC. Amino acids: CASSLQQYGYTF.

This chain joins TRBV15 and TRBJ2-3, with 8 nucleotides matching TRBD2. The CDR3 extends over 18 amino acids. V was clipped by 0 bases and J by 0 bases; unmatched bases: 8. The germline V gene has CDR1 LNHNV and CDR2 YYDKDF (reference sequence). CDR3 amino acids: CATSRDLELAASTDTQYF. The CDR3 bases are TGTGCCACCAGCAGAGATTTGGAACTAGCGGCGAGCACAGATACGCAGTATTTT.

There are a few counts of this clonotype. The V gene is TRBV2, the J gene TRBJ2-3; TRBD2 is a possible D gene (6 bases). The V and J ends lost 8 bases and 2 bases respectively, with 11 bases between them. Germline V gives CDR1 SNHLY, CDR2 FYNNEI. The length of the CDR3 is 13 residues. The CDR3 protein is CASGGPVTDTQYF. In nucleotides, the CDR3 is TGTGCCAGCGGAGGGCCCGTCACAGATACGCAGTATTTT.

CDR3 in amino acids: CASSFLDRKNTEAFF. The CDR3 bases are TGTGCCAGCAGCTTTCTAGACAGAAAGAACACTGAAGCTTTCTTT. The chain joins TRBV5-4 to TRBJ1-1; tentatively, D is TRBD1 (5 bases). Germline CDR1 is SGHNT and CDR2 is YYREEE (reference sequence). CDR3 length: 15 amino acids. Trimming removed 2 bases at V and 1 base at J, with 12 bases between.

This rearrangement joins TRBV27 to TRBJ2-1; D ambiguous. This CDR3 comprises 12 residues. CDR1 MNHEY and CDR2 SMNVEV come from the germline V gene (reference sequence). The ends were cut back, 8 bases at V and 4 bases at J, with 9 bases in the middle. CDR3 protein: CASESRYNEQFF. The CDR3 nucleotides are TGTGCCAGCGAAAGTAGGTACAATGAGCAGTTCTTC.

In its sample, this clonotype was seen many times. The V and J genes are TRBV11-1 and TRBJ1-6, with unresolved D. Per germline, CDR1 SGHAT and CDR2 FQDESV (reference sequence). The CDR3 runs to 12 residues. The V end lost 5 bases, the J end lost 5 bases, and 4 bases lay between the germline ends. The CDR3 nucleotides read TGTGCCAGCAGCGCGGATAATTCACCCCTCCACTTT. Translating gives CASSADNSPLHF. Full variable domain (remainder filled in from reference TRBV11-1 and TRBJ1-6): EAEVAQSPRYKITEKSQAVAFWCDPISGHATLYWYRQILGQGPELLVQFQDESVVDDSQLPKDRFSAERLKGVDSTLKIQPAELGDSAMYLCASSADNSPLHFGNGTRLTVT.

This clonotype was observed a few times. The chain is built from TRBV6-2 or TRBV6-3 and TRBJ2-1; TRBD1 is a possible D gene (6 bases). This CDR3 contains 13 residues. The germline V gene has CDR1 MNHEY and CDR2 SVGEGT. Trimming removed 10 bases from V and 4 bases from J, with 14 bases in between. For the CDR3, the DNA is TGTGCCACCTCGGACAGAAATTACAATGAGCAGTTCTTC. Its translation is CATSDRNYNEQFF.

As to this clonotype: Sequence at one end of the junction differs from germline and may be a read error. V and J are TRBV14 and TRBJ2-7; possibly TRBD1 for D (7 bases). The V gene's germline CDR1 is SGHDN and CDR2 FVKESK. The CDR3 has 15 residues. CDR3 protein: CARSQAAGGSYEQYF. CDR3 nucleotides: TGTGCCCGCAGCCAAGCGGCAGGGGGGTCCTACGAGCAGTACTTC.

The chain couples TRBV30 to TRBJ1-5; D not resolved. Trimming pared 6 bases from V and 4 bases from J, leaving 13 bases between. This CDR3 region has 13 residues. The germline V gene encodes CDR1 GTSNPN and CDR2 SVGIG (reference sequence). The CDR3 here is CACRPGANQPQHF. The CDR3 coding sequence is TGTGCCTGCCGGCCAGGCGCGAATCAGCCCCAGCATTTT.